One TCR beta chain is described in this entry. V was trimmed by 2 bases and J by 7 bases, leaving 5 bases between them. The CDR3 is 11 residues long. The germline V gene encodes CDR1 LGHDT and CDR2 YNNKEL (reference sequence). Repertoires were generated with immunoSEQ multiplex PCR, while TCRdb's copy carries only in-frame clones and drops some. Of approximately 110,000 clones listed, roughly 69% were seen once; the top ten hold approximately 6.2%. This entry is derived from a study of blood T cell repertoires in COVID-19. About the research overall: Both acute and convalescent COVID-19 samples were obtained from the United States, Italy and Spain.

The sequence was obtained from a man older than 75 with acute or convalescent COVID-19. The sequencing input was peripheral blood. The rearrangement uses TRBV3-1 (or the pseudogene TRBV3-2) and TRBJ1-1; D is perhaps TRBD1 (5 bases). The CDR3 loop reads CASSQRGEAFF. In DNA, the CDR3 is TGTGCCAGCAGCCAAAGGGGTGAAGCTTTCTTT.